This entry lists 9 T cell receptor beta chains sequenced from one sample in a study of cytomegalovirus exposure and HLA in healthy donors. 13 Jbeta primers and 60 Vbeta primers were used for the PCR. Generated by immunoSEQ multiplex PCR, the TCRdb table keeps only in-frame clones and is missing some. The table records about 180,000 clones, more than 65% of them present only once. The sequenced sample consisted of PBMCs. Receptor source: a man younger than 45 in good health and CMV-seronegative.

The chain uses TRBV4-3 and TRBJ2-7; tentative D call: TRBD2 (5 bases). Germline V CDR1 and CDR2: LGHNA, YSLEER. The V end was cut by 1 base, the J end by 2 bases, with 18 bases between. The CDR3 is 17 residues long. The CDR3 DNA reads TGCGCCAGCAGCCAAGCCTTACAGTGGACTGCCACCTACGAGCAGTACTTC. Protein: CASSQALQWTATYEQYF.

The chain carries TRBV19 and TRBJ2-7; D is perhaps TRBD2 (5 bases). Germline CDR1 and CDR2: LNHDA and SQIVND (reference sequence). The CDR3 totals 14 residues. V was trimmed by 9 bases and J by 3 bases, leaving 18 bases between them. The CDR3 protein is CASALRGADYEQYF. The CDR3 DNA reads TGTGCCAGCGCTTTACGGGGAGCAGACTACGAGCAGTACTTC.

The chain recombines TRBV28 with TRBJ1-1, with 7 bases identical to TRBD1. The junction had 6 bases not matched to a gene; V was cut back by 5 bases and J by 3 bases. In germline, CDR1 is MDHEN, CDR2 SYDVKM. There are 14 residues in the CDR3. The CDR3 nucleotides are TGTGCCAGCAGTCCGGACAGGAGCCACACTGAAGCTTTCTTT. The encoded protein is CASSPDRSHTEAFF. Variable domain in full (rest from reference TRBV28 and TRBJ1-1): DVKVTQSSRYLVKRTGEKVFLECVQDMDHENMFWYRQDPGLGLRLIYFSYDVKMKEKGDIPEGYSVSREKKERFSLILESASTNQTSMYLCASSPDRSHTEAFFGQGTRLTVV.

This clone was detected once. J is TRBJ2-1 and V is TRBV30; TRBD2 might be the D (5 bases). There are 14 residues in the CDR3. Germline lookup yields CDR1 GTSNPN and CDR2 SVGIG (reference sequence). V lost 0 bases and J 4 bases, leaving 10 bases between the germline ends. The CDR3 sequence: CAWSVGSGYNEQFF. For the CDR3, the DNA is TGTGCCTGGAGTGTTGGGTCGGGGTACAATGAGCAGTTCTTC.

The V call is TRBV19, the J call TRBJ2-7; 9 nucleotides align to TRBD1. CDR1 LNHDA and CDR2 SQIVND come from the germline V gene (reference sequence). Losses at the gene ends were 4 bases for V and 6 bases for J; bases not matched to a gene: 7. The CDR3 has 14 amino acids. The CDR3 sequence is CASSTKDRGVEQYF. CDR3 coding DNA: TGTGCCAGTAGTACCAAGGACAGGGGTGTCGAGCAGTACTTC. Combining the CDR3 with reference TRBV19 and TRBJ2-7 gives the whole variable domain DGGITQSPKYLFRKEGQNVTLSCEQNLNHDAMYWYRQDPGQGLRLIYYSQIVNDFQKGDIAEGYSVSREKKESFPLTVTSAQKNPTAFYLCASSTKDRGVEQYFGPGTRLTVT.

This chain links TRBV6-5 with TRBJ2-7; D is possibly TRBD1 (5 bases). V was pared by 1 base and J by 5 bases, with 15 bases between. The CDR3 is 15 residues long. The germline CDR1 and CDR2 sequences are MNHEY and SVGAGI. The DNA for the CDR3 is TGTGCCAGCAGTTACTTCGCAGGGCAGGGCCACGAGCAGTACTTC. Protein product: CASSYFAGQGHEQYF.

The chain employs TRBV6-5 and TRBJ2-7; 7 positions agree with TRBD1. The CDR3 extends over 14 amino acids. Trimming took 2 bases from V and 3 from J; bases not matched to a gene: 4. Germline CDR1 is MNHEY and CDR2 is SVGAGI. CDR3 amino acids: CASSYGTADYEQYF. The DNA of the CDR3 is TGTGCCAGCAGTTACGGGACAGCCGACTACGAGCAGTACTTC.

This chain connects TRBV10-2 to TRBJ2-1; possible D gene TRBD2, 6 bases. Deletions cut 7 bases from V and 6 bases from J, with 10 bases between. Germline V CDR1 and CDR2: WSHSY, SAAADI. CDR3 length: 12 amino acids. The CDR3 spells CASTDSGNEQFF. The CDR3 DNA follows: TGCGCCAGCACAGATAGCGGCAATGAGCAGTTCTTC.

This clone has only a few counts. The chain is built from TRBV12-5 and TRBJ2-1; no clear D gene. The V gene's germline CDR1 is LGHNT and CDR2 FRNRAP. The V end lost 1 base, the J end lost 9 bases, and 4 bases lay between the germline ends. The CDR3 covers 11 residues. The DNA for the CDR3 is TGTGCTAGTGGTTTGGGCGGTGAGCAGTTCTTC. It specifies CASGLGGEQFF.